This T cell receptor (beta chain) was retrieved from a study of T cells in Graves' hyperthyroidism and ophthalmopathy. Amplified TCR beta CDR3 regions came from RNA transcripts. Carried out on the TCR CDR3, a first-round RT-PCR used the HTBI primer set. TCRdb re-analysed the multiplex PCR reads in MiXCR, keeping a single row per CDR3 protein. The sample records around 180,000 distinct CDR3 sequences, over 15% being singletons. The CDR3 is made up of 16 amino acids. The germline CDR1 and CDR2 sequences are SGHRS and YFSETQ. The J segment lost 3 bases and the V segment lost 0 bases, leaving 8 bases of the junction unmatched. With a duration under 2 months, the hyperthyroidism was newly diagnosed in patients aged 18 to 65. Using more than 8 ml of fresh peripheral blood, PBMCs were prepared. This clonotype appeared many times.

This rearrangement joins TRBV5-1 to TRBJ2-7, with 8 bases matching TRBD2. Sample: blood. The sequence came from a woman aged 50 to 65 with Graves' hyperthyroidism. The CDR3 sequence is CASSLAGRAERYEQYF. The CDR3 DNA sequence: TGCGCCAGCAGCTTGGCCGGGAGGGCGGAACGCTACGAGCAGTACTTC.